Each of the 10 T cell receptor beta chains below was sequenced from the same sample in a study of cytomegalovirus exposure and HLA in healthy donors. Use of 60 Vbeta and 13 Jbeta primers characterized the PCR. This table comes from immunoSEQ multiplex PCR, and its TCRdb copy is limited to in-frame clones, with some not included. This table holds approximately 120,000 clones, roughly 74% found once. Sequenced material: PBMCs. All receptors derive from a woman between 45 and 65 years old in good health and CMV-seropositive.

The V gene is TRBV11-3, the J gene TRBJ2-2, with 7 bases aligning to TRBD1. V shed 5 bases and J 4 bases; nucleotides not matched to a gene: 10. CDR1 is SGHNT, CDR2 YENEEA, per germline. The CDR3 loop spans 16 amino acids. CDR3: CASSGQVRRTTGELFF. In DNA, the CDR3 is TGTGCCAGCAGCGGACAGGTTAGGAGAACCACCGGGGAGCTGTTTTTT.

The rearrangement joins TRBV6-1 to TRBJ1-6, with D perhaps TRBD1 (6 bases). The CDR3 is 14 residues long. V was clipped by 6 bases and J by 7 bases, with 13 bases between them. Germline CDR1 MNHNS, CDR2 SASEGT. The CDR3 bases are TGTGCCAGCAGCCGGGACATGATGAATTCACCCCTCCACTTT. The encoded protein is CASSRDMMNSPLHF.

This clone turned up a few times. Written as DNA, the CDR3 is TGTGCCAGCAGCTTGACAGCTACCCCGTATAGCAATCAGCCCCAGCATTTT. Its translation is CASSLTATPYSNQPQHF. The genes are TRBV7-8 and TRBJ1-5, with a possible D match to TRBD1 (5 bases). Per the germline V gene, CDR1 is SGHVS and CDR2 is FQNEAQ. V lost 3 bases, J lost 0 bases, and 15 bases lay in between. The CDR3 is 17 residues long.

The chain combines TRBV11-2 with TRBJ2-7, with 7 bases lining up with TRBD1. Trimming at V came to 5 bases and at J to 4 bases, leaving 11 bases not matched to a gene. From germline, CDR1 is SGHAT and CDR2 FQNNGV. This CDR3 has 15 amino acids. CDR3 nucleotide sequence: TGTGCCAGCAGCAAGAACGGGGACAGCAGTTACGAGCAGTACTTC. Protein: CASSKNGDSSYEQYF.

This clone was counted a few times. CDR3 in amino acids: CAISDRDTGNEQFF. The CDR3 bases are TGTGCCATCAGTGACCGGGACACCGGCAATGAGCAGTTCTTC. This chain uses TRBV10-3 with TRBJ2-1; weak D call: TRBD1 (6 bases). CDR1 is ENHRY, CDR2 SYGVKD, per germline. Deletions cut 3 bases from V and 6 bases from J, with 12 bases between. The CDR3 contains 14 residues.

The chain recombines TRBV19 with TRBJ1-5, with TRBD1 matching 8 bases. The CDR3 contains 17 residues. Germline V gene sequence: CDR1 LNHDA, CDR2 SQIVND (reference sequence). Trimming removed 3 bases from V and 0 bases from J; junction bases left unmatched: 7. In nucleotides, the CDR3 is TGTGCCAGTAGTATTACAGGACAGGGAAATAGCAATCAGCCCCAGCATTTT. It is translated as CASSITGQGNSNQPQHF. The variable domain in full, with the rest retrieved from reference TRBV19 and TRBJ1-5, is DGGITQSPKYLFRKEGQNVTLSCEQNLNHDAMYWYRQDPGQGLRLIYYSQIVNDFQKGDIAEGYSVSREKKESFPLTVTSAQKNPTAFYLCASSITGQGNSNQPQHFGDGTRLSIL.

This clone was picked up one time. The chain links TRBV5-3 to TRBJ1-6; D uncertain. TRBV5-3 belongs to the ORF category, with a function that is uncertain. The CDR3 runs to 15 residues. V gave up 6 bases and J gave up 0 bases, with 10 bases separating them. CDR3 protein: CARTLRSSYNSPLHF. CDR3 in DNA: TGTGCCAGAACCCTTAGGAGCTCCTATAATTCACCCCTCCACTTT.

This chain uses TRBV15 with TRBJ1-5; no definite D call. The CDR3 contains 15 residues. From germline, CDR1 is LNHNV and CDR2 YYDKDF (reference sequence). V gave up 4 bases and J gave up 0 bases, with 10 bases separating them. For the CDR3, the DNA is TGTGCCACCAGCAATGGAGTTAATAGCAATCAGCCCCAGCATTTT. Protein: CATSNGVNSNQPQHF.

This chain links TRBV2 with TRBJ2-1; 8 nucleotides agree with TRBD2. The CDR3 loop spans 13 amino acids. CDR1 is SNHLY, CDR2 FYNNEI, per germline. The V gene end was trimmed by 5 bases and the J gene end by 9 bases; junction bases not matched to a gene: 6. The CDR3 DNA reads TGTGCCAGCAGTCGGCGGGGGGAAGTTGAGCAGTTCTTC. Its translation is CASSRRGEVEQFF.

The chain carries TRBV19 and TRBJ2-1, with 8 bases aligning to TRBD2. Germline V gene lookup returns CDR1 LNHDA and CDR2 SQIVND (reference sequence). The V segment lost 8 bases and the J segment 3 bases; nucleotides outside the gene matches: 6. The CDR3 consists of 14 residues. The CDR3 is CASRWRGDYNEQFF. The CDR3 DNA follows: TGTGCCAGTCGTTGGCGGGGGGACTACAATGAGCAGTTCTTC.